Each of the 8 T cell receptor beta chains below was sequenced from the same sample in a study of identical twins. MiXCR, run by TCRdb on the 5' RACE reads, gives a single entry per CDR3 protein. The repertoire has approximately 260,000 distinct CDR3 sequences, about 14% of them found once; the top ten carry 7% to 9.5%. The specimen sequenced was memory (CD45RO+) T cells sorted from blood. The source is a young woman in good health.

The sample holds many counts of this clonotype. The V gene is TRBV6-1, the J gene TRBJ2-7; D unclear. Trimming removed 5 bases at V and 2 bases at J, with 7 bases between. Per the germline V gene, CDR1 is MNHNS and CDR2 is SASEGT. CDR3 length: 12 amino acids. CDR3 in amino acids: CASSTWPYEQYF. The CDR3 DNA follows: TGTGCCAGCAGTACATGGCCCTACGAGCAGTACTTC.

The table lists this clonotype with a few counts. The chain employs TRBV6-6 and TRBJ2-2; unclear D gene. Germline loops: CDR1 MNHNY, CDR2 SVGAGI (reference sequence). The length of the CDR3 is 13 residues. Trimming pared 7 bases from V and 6 bases from J, leaving 12 bases between. CDR3 sequence reads: CASTHSGSGELFF. In nucleotides, the CDR3 is TGTGCCAGCACCCACTCAGGATCCGGGGAGCTGTTTTTT.

There are many counts of this clonotype. The chain employs TRBV10-3 and TRBJ1-1; D is undetermined. In germline, CDR1 is ENHRY, CDR2 SYGVKD. The CDR3 sequence is 12 residues long. Trimming pared 4 bases from V and 3 bases from J, leaving 6 bases between. CDR3 DNA sequence: TGTGCCATCAGTGGCGGTGACACTGAAGCTTTCTTT. It yields the protein CAISGGDTEAFF.

This chain joins TRBV11-3 and TRBJ2-1; 13 positions match TRBD2. This CDR3 comprises 16 residues. Germline CDR1 is SGHNT and CDR2 is YENEEA. V lost 5 bases to trimming and J lost 12 bases; unmatched junction nucleotides: 13. The CDR3 loop reads CASSPQGTSGATGQFF. CDR3 bases: TGTGCCAGCAGCCCCCAGGGGACTAGCGGGGCCACCGGGCAGTTCTTC.

A few counts support this clonotype. This chain links TRBV2 with TRBJ2-5; D gene ambiguous. V dropped 4 bases and J dropped 2 bases, with 11 bases sitting between them. Germline CDR1 and CDR2: SNHLY and FYNNEI. CDR3 size: 14 residues. The CDR3 is CASSGTIPQETQYF. For the CDR3, the DNA is TGTGCCAGCAGTGGTACGATACCACAAGAGACCCAGTACTTC.

This chain uses TRBV6-1 with TRBJ1-1; 7 positions match TRBD1. The germline CDR1 and CDR2 sequences are MNHNS and SASEGT. V was clipped by 6 bases and J by 8 bases; unmatched bases: 9. This CDR3 spans 13 amino acids. The CDR3 region has the DNA TGTGCCAGCAGCCGACAGGGCGGGTCCGAAGCTTTCTTT. Encoded protein: CASSRQGGSEAFF.

Ten or more counts support this clonotype. The genes are TRBV11-2 and TRBJ2-7, with TRBD2 identical over 9 bases. Losses at the gene ends were 2 bases for V and 5 bases for J; bases not matched to a gene: 16. The V gene's germline CDR1 is SGHAT and CDR2 FQNNGV. The CDR3 is made up of 18 amino acids. CDR3 residues: CASSLRSRAGGYYHEQYF. The DNA for the CDR3 is TGTGCCAGCAGCTTACGTTCTAGAGCGGGAGGATATTACCACGAGCAGTACTTC.

This clonotype was seen a few times. This rearrangement joins TRBV5-1 to TRBJ2-5; D is undetermined. V was cut by 2 bases and J by 5 bases, with 10 bases left in between. The CDR3 totals 13 residues. The V gene's germline CDR1 is SGHRS and CDR2 YFSETQ. The CDR3 loop reads CASSFRLGETQYF. The DNA for the CDR3 is TGCGCCAGCAGCTTCAGGTTGGGCGAGACCCAGTACTTC. Drawing the rest from reference TRBV5-1 and TRBJ2-5, the complete variable domain is KAGVTQTPRYLIKTRGQQVTLSCSPISGHRSVSWYQQTPGQGLQFLFEYFSETQRNKGNFPGRFSGRQFSNSRSEMNVSTLELGDSALYLCASSFRLGETQYFGPGTRLLVL.